These 27 T cell receptor beta chains came from one sample sequenced in a study of T cell repertoires in cytomegalovirus infection (dated by TCRdb to between 2017 and 2020). The data were produced on an Illumina HiSeq 1500. TCRdb reprocessing: public reads trimmed at Q25 with fastp, clones called with MiXCR, in-frame beta chains kept. Records with the same CDR3 protein are collapsed into one entry carrying the most frequent genes and DNA. The sample table holds 310,000 or so distinct CDR3 sequences, of which about a sixth were seen once. The biggest ten clones account for about 12% of the sample. Sequencing used PBMCs. The receptors come from a human donor in good health (CMV status not recorded). Some clones in this sample may be carry-over from other donors' samples.

This clonotype was picked up many times. The gene calls are TRBV20-1 and TRBJ2-5, with D perhaps matching TRBD1 (6 bases). V lost 4 bases and J 5 bases, leaving 17 bases between the germline ends. The CDR3 is 14 amino acids. Germline CDR1 reads DFQATT; CDR2 reads SNEGSKA (reference sequence). The CDR3 DNA sequence: TGCAGTGCTACAGAAGAGACAGGTTTGGAGACCCAGTACTTC. This encodes CSATEETGLETQYF.

This clonotype was observed many times. The chain couples TRBV12-3 or TRBV12-4 to TRBJ1-5; a weak D match, TRBD1 (5 bases). Trimming removed 5 bases at V and 4 bases at J, with 15 bases between. This CDR3 spans 15 amino acids. CDR3 sequence reads: CASSPPRVENQPQHF. CDR3 DNA sequence: TGTGCCAGCAGTCCCCCCAGGGTGGAAAATCAGCCCCAGCATTTT.

This rearrangement joins TRBV10-3 to TRBJ1-1; a weak D match, TRBD1 (5 bases). Trimming took 0 bases from V and 8 from J, leaving 13 bases between them. The germline gives CDR1 ENHRY, CDR2 SYGVKD. This CDR3 contains 14 residues. The CDR3 is CAISESMFGGEAFF. In DNA, the CDR3 is TGTGCCATCAGTGAGTCGATGTTTGGGGGGGAAGCTTTCTTT.

The chain carries TRBV12-3 or TRBV12-4 and TRBJ1-1; 7 positions match TRBD1. The V segment lost 3 bases and the J segment 6 bases; nucleotides outside the gene matches: 10. The CDR3 contains 15 residues. CDR3 amino acids: CASSLRGSGGSEAFF. The DNA of the CDR3 is TGTGCCAGCAGTTTGAGGGGATCAGGGGGGTCTGAAGCTTTCTTT.

The chain employs TRBV5-1 and TRBJ2-5; 11 bases agree with TRBD2. The germline V gene has CDR1 SGHRS and CDR2 YFSETQ. The CDR3 spans 16 residues. The J segment lost 0 bases and the V segment lost 4 bases, leaving 5 bases of the junction unmatched. The CDR3 protein is CASSAPSGGHQETQYF. Written as DNA, the CDR3 is TGCGCCAGCAGCGCTCCTAGCGGGGGGCACCAAGAGACCCAGTACTTC.

In this sample, this clonotype turned up many times. This chain links TRBV6-1 with TRBJ1-5; 8 bases match TRBD1. The CDR3 length is 18 residues. V shed 5 bases, J shed 1 base, and the junction held 13 bases outside the gene matches. From germline, CDR1 is MNHNS and CDR2 SASEGT. The CDR3 DNA reads as TGTGCCAGCAGTAAGCGACAGGGGCTCAACCCAAGCAATCAGCCCCAGCATTTT. Residues: CASSKRQGLNPSNQPQHF.

The rearrangement links TRBV4-3 to TRBJ2-1, with 12 nucleotides matching TRBD2. Per the germline V gene, CDR1 is LGHNA and CDR2 is YSLEER. This CDR3 has 17 residues. J was trimmed by 8 bases and V by 1 base; bases with no gene match: 9. CDR3: CASSQALGLAGRDEQFF. The CDR3 bases are TGCGCCAGCAGCCAAGCTCTCGGACTAGCGGGGAGGGATGAGCAGTTCTTC.

This chain uses TRBV20-1 with TRBJ1-2, with 9 bases fitting TRBD1. The CDR3 loop spans 12 amino acids. Germline-derived CDR1 and CDR2 are DFQATT and SNEGSKA (reference sequence). V shed 6 bases and J 7 bases; nucleotides not matched to a gene: 6. CDR3: CSAWTGVGGYTF. The CDR3 DNA reads as TGCAGTGCCTGGACAGGGGTTGGTGGCTACACCTTC.

This clonotype was seen more than once but under ten times. The chain joins TRBV20-1 to TRBJ2-5; D uncertain. Trimming took 5 bases from V and 3 from J, leaving 4 bases between them. The CDR3 is 10 residues long. Germline V CDR1 and CDR2: DFQATT, SNEGSKA (reference sequence). In DNA, the CDR3 is TGCAGTGCTTCTAAAGAGACCCAGTACTTC. Protein sequence: CSASKETQYF.

V is TRBV20-1 and J is TRBJ1-2, with 7 bases lining up with TRBD1. V gave up 1 base and J gave up 4 bases; unmatched junction bases: 9. The length of the CDR3 is 15 residues. The germline V gene encodes CDR1 DFQATT and CDR2 SNEGSKA (reference sequence). The DNA for the CDR3 is TGCAGTGCTAGAGCCCAGACAGGGACAACCTATGGCTACACCTTC. It translates to CSARAQTGTTYGYTF.

This clonotype was seen at least ten times. The chain employs TRBV7-2 and TRBJ1-2; TRBD1 aligns across 7 bases. The CDR3 loop spans 16 amino acids. CDR1 is SGHTA, CDR2 FQGNSA, per germline. The V gene end was trimmed by 0 bases and the J gene end by 3 bases; junction bases not matched to a gene: 7. DNA of the CDR3: TGTGCCAGCAGCTTAGCGACAGGGTTAACGGACTATGGCTACACCTTC. Encoded protein: CASSLATGLTDYGYTF.

V usage is TRBV10-3 and J usage is TRBJ1-3; possible D gene TRBD1, 6 bases. Germline CDR1 reads ENHRY; CDR2 reads SYGVKD. V lost 6 bases and J lost 2, with 23 bases in between. The length of the CDR3 is 18 residues. CDR3 sequence reads: CAISRSSGVVLAGNTIYF. CDR3 DNA: TGTGCCATCAGCCGATCCTCAGGGGTGGTACTCGCTGGAAACACCATATATTTT.

This clonotype was seen at least ten times. The chain uses TRBV12-3 or TRBV12-4 and TRBJ2-2, with D possibly being TRBD2 (5 bases). The CDR3 sequence is 14 residues long. V shed 2 bases and J shed 5 bases, with 9 bases lying between them. In DNA form, the CDR3 reads TGTGCCAGCAGTTTATATCCGGGGACCGGGGAGCTGTTTTTT. Residues: CASSLYPGTGELFF.

As concerns this clonotype: At one of its ends the junction is not consistent with the germline gene, which may arise from a read error. The CDR3 spells CVSSWDRGFKQYF. The DNA for the CDR3 is TGTGTCAGCTCCTGGGACAGGGGATTCAAGCAGTACTTC. V is TRBV28 and J is TRBJ2-7, with 10 bases fitting TRBD1. Germline V gene sequence: CDR1 MDHEN, CDR2 SYDVKM. CDR3 length equals 13 residues.

About this clonotype itself: Given the absence of the conserved phenylalanine or tryptophan at the CDR3 end, a read error is likely. This chain uses TRBV7-2 with TRBJ2-5, with unresolved D. Germline lookup yields CDR1 SGHTA and CDR2 FQGNSA. The length of the CDR3 is 12 residues. V was pared by 5 bases and J by 5 bases, with 9 bases between. The CDR3 spells CASSITWETQYS. As DNA, the CDR3 is TGTGCCAGCAGCATCACCTGGGAGACCCAGTACTCC.

This clonotype occurred a few times. The chain carries TRBV29-1 and TRBJ2-7; 7 bases match TRBD1. The CDR3 covers 11 residues. The junction had 6 bases not matched to a gene; V was cut back by 8 bases and J by 5 bases. Per germline, CDR1 SQVTM and CDR2 ANQGSEA. This CDR3 is CSTTGDHEQYF. CDR3 DNA: TGCAGCACAACAGGGGACCACGAGCAGTACTTC.

This clonotype has at least ten counts. The chain couples TRBV7-2 to TRBJ1-1; D not certain. This CDR3 region has 13 residues. Trimming shortened V by 1 base and J by 2 bases, and 5 bases separated the two germline ends. CDR1 is SGHTA and CDR2 is FQGNSA in the germline V gene. The CDR3 bases are TGTGCCAGCAGCTTAGGTCGAAACACTGAAGCTTTCTTT. The encoded protein is CASSLGRNTEAFF.

In its sample, this clonotype was seen a few times. The genes are TRBV20-1 and TRBJ1-5; D uncertain. The CDR3 covers 12 residues. Between the trimmed V and J ends, which lost 3 bases and 8 bases, there was a span of 11 bases. Germline assignment: CDR1 DFQATT and CDR2 SNEGSKA (reference sequence). The CDR3 bases are TGCAGTGCTAGGGCCCCCCTCGAGCCCCAGCATTTT. Translating gives CSARAPLEPQHF.

This clonotype has a handful of counts. The rearrangement uses TRBV24-1 and TRBJ2-5; D is perhaps TRBD2 (7 bases). V lost 4 bases, J lost 2 bases, and 10 bases lay in between. The CDR3 is 14 amino acids. Germline lookup yields CDR1 KGHDR and CDR2 SFDVKD. CDR3 coding DNA: TGTGCCACCAGTGAACAGGGAGGGCAAGAGACCCAGTACTTC. Residues: CATSEQGGQETQYF.

The chain carries TRBV20-1 and TRBJ2-5, with D uncertain. The CDR3 is 11 amino acids. Trimming removed 6 bases from V and 5 bases from J, with 10 bases in between. Germline loops: CDR1 DFQATT, CDR2 SNEGSKA (reference sequence). The CDR3 DNA is TGCAGTGCCCCGTATTATGAGACCCAGTACTTC. Translating it yields CSAPYYETQYF.

J is TRBJ1-1 and V is TRBV20-1; 8 bases map to TRBD1. Germline lookup yields CDR1 DFQATT and CDR2 SNEGSKA (reference sequence). CDR3 length: 15 amino acids. The V and J ends lost 4 bases and 6 bases, in that order; junction bases with no gene match: 13. The CDR3 sequence: CSAIRGRLGLAEAFF. The CDR3 DNA sequence: TGCAGTGCTATCAGGGGGCGCTTAGGGCTAGCTGAAGCTTTCTTT.

This clonotype was seen repeatedly, ten times or more. V usage is TRBV7-8 and J usage is TRBJ1-5; weak D call: TRBD1 (5 bases). With 5 bases removed from V and 9 bases from J, the gap between germline ends came to 23 bases. The CDR3 loop spans 16 amino acids. Germline V gives CDR1 SGHVS, CDR2 FQNEAQ. CDR3 in DNA: TGTGCCAGCAGCCCCTATGGGGCCAGGCGAGTGGGGCCCCAGCATTTT. Protein: CASSPYGARRVGPQHF.

A few counts support this clonotype. This chain uses TRBV10-3 with TRBJ2-7; D is perhaps TRBD2 (6 bases). Germline assignment: CDR1 ENHRY and CDR2 SYGVKD. V gave up 4 bases and J gave up 5 bases, with 18 bases separating them. The CDR3 runs to 15 residues. CDR3 in amino acids: CAISAGLAERDEQYF. CDR3 in DNA: TGTGCCATCAGTGCCGGCTTAGCGGAGCGGGACGAGCAGTACTTC.

This clonotype appeared a few times. This chain links TRBV7-3 with TRBJ1-2, with D unclear. This CDR3 spans 15 amino acids. Trimming shortened V by 1 base and J by 5 bases, and 14 bases separated the two germline ends. Looked up from germline, CDR1 is SGHTA and CDR2 is FQGTGA. The CDR3 loop is CASSLIVADSYGYTF. The CDR3 DNA reads as TGTGCCAGCAGCTTAATCGTGGCGGACTCTTATGGCTACACCTTC. The complete variable domain, with remaining parts taken from reference TRBV7-3 and TRBJ1-2, reads GAGVSQTPSNKVTEKGKYVELRCDPISGHTALYWYRQSLGQGPEFLIYFQGTGAADDSGLPNDRFFAVRPEGSVSTLKIQRTERGDSAVYLCASSLIVADSYGYTFGSGTRLTVV.

This clonotype was observed a few times. In DNA, the CDR3 is TGCAGTGCTACCGGAGGACAGGCCCTTTGGAGCACAGATACGCAGTATTTT. Its protein is CSATGGQALWSTDTQYF. The V and J genes are TRBV20-1 and TRBJ2-3, with 7 bases matching TRBD1. CDR3 length: 17 residues. Per the germline V gene, CDR1 is DFQATT and CDR2 is SNEGSKA (reference sequence). Trimming removed 4 bases from V and 0 bases from J; junction bases left unmatched: 13.

This clonotype has a count of ten or more. The CDR3 spells CASSLSGEGNQPQHF. For the CDR3, the DNA is TGTGCCAGCAGCTTATCAGGTGAAGGCAATCAGCCCCAGCATTTT. This chain uses TRBV7-2 with TRBJ1-5; D gene ambiguous. V was cut by 2 bases and J by 2 bases, with 10 bases left in between. Germline V gene sequence: CDR1 SGHTA, CDR2 FQGNSA. The CDR3 runs 15 residues.

This clonotype was detected a few times. J is TRBJ1-6 and V is TRBV4-1; tentatively, D is TRBD1 (6 bases). Germline CDR1 reads MGHRA; CDR2 reads YSYEKL. The CDR3 spans 16 residues. V was cut by 4 bases and J by 9 bases, with 19 bases left in between. The CDR3 spells CASSLIASRGRSPLHF. CDR3 in DNA: TGCGCCAGCAGCCTCATTGCGTCCAGGGGTCGTTCACCCCTCCACTTT.